The subject of this entry is one TCR beta chain. Its specificity is unknown. The sample is drawn from a study of cytomegalovirus exposure and HLA in healthy donors. Study outcomes and limitations: The classifier, whose performance was assessed in both the original and validation cohorts, reportedly diagnosed cytomegalovirus status with high specificity and sensitivity. In a later analysis, an Asian-associated ancestry cluster reportedly showed fewer N-insertions than the roughly 710-donor mean. By a later analysis, the bulk of CMV-associated TCR beta chains appeared HLA-restricted. An assumption of roughly uniform sequencing depth across donors underlay the presence/absence analyses.

Vbeta (60) and Jbeta (13) primers were used in the PCR. Assay used: immunoSEQ multiplex PCR; TCRdb lists only in-frame clones, some missing. Here the sample spans about 130,000 clones, about 76% being singletons. The CDR3 consists of 15 residues. The germline gives CDR1 MDHEN, CDR2 SYDVKM. The trim removed 7 bases at V and 3 bases at J, leaving 9 bases unmatched. What was sequenced was PBMCs. The chain combines TRBV28 with TRBJ1-5; 7 bases agree with TRBD1. The clonotype originates from a man aged 35 to 55 in good health and CMV-seropositive. CDR3 region: CASKSRDRYNQPQHF. The DNA of the CDR3 is TGTGCCAGCAAAAGCCGGGACAGATACAATCAGCCCCAGCATTTT.